This T cell receptor (beta chain) was obtained from a study of cytomegalovirus exposure and HLA in healthy donors. Findings and limits, study-wide: Researchers reportedly found TCR beta sequences accurately predicted most subjects' HLA-A and HLA-B alleles. What a later analysis showed was that several of the most significant clusters appeared linked to common viral pathogens.

Germline CDR1 reads ENHRY; CDR2 reads SYGVKD. The CDR3 extends over 18 amino acids. The study ran its PCR with 60 Vbeta and 13 Jbeta primers. Here immunoSEQ multiplex PCR was the method, and the copy in TCRdb shows in-frame clones only, minus some. The data hold around 280,000 clones, with around 90% observed a single time. Comment on this clone: Its target is unknown.

The rearrangement joins TRBV10-3 to TRBJ2-5; TRBD2 matches at 10 bases. The assigned J gene may be wrong: the sequence end matches TRBJ2-7 better. The origin of this receptor is a woman between 18 and 29 years old in good health and CMV-seronegative. The source material was PBMCs. CDR3 nucleotides: TGTGCCATCAGTGATCCCGATAACCCTAGCGGGGGCTCCTACGAGCAGTACTTC. Translation gives CAISDPDNPSGGSYEQYF.